Listed here are 16 T cell receptor beta chains from one sample, sequenced in a study of T cells in Graves' hyperthyroidism and ophthalmopathy. Researchers amplified the TCR beta CDR3 regions from RNA transcripts. With the HTBI primer set, the TCR CDR3 went through a first round of RT-PCR. TCRdb ran MiXCR on the multiplex PCR reads and lists one entry per CDR3 protein. Of hundreds of thousands of distinct CDR3 sequences listed, 16% are singletons. The material sequenced was blood. All receptors come from a woman aged 18 to 35 with Graves' ophthalmopathy.

This clonotype was seen ten or more times. The chain is built from TRBV12-3 or TRBV12-4 and TRBJ1-2; possible D gene TRBD1, 6 bases. V was cut by 1 base and J by 5 bases, with 14 bases left in between. The CDR3 consists of 15 residues. CDR3 amino acids: CASSLVQGLSYGYTF. The CDR3 nucleotides are TGTGCCAGCAGTTTAGTACAGGGATTATCGTATGGCTACACCTTC.

This clonotype was counted at least ten times. The chain links TRBV6-1 to TRBJ1-1, with D unclear. CDR1 is MNHNS and CDR2 is SASEGT in the germline V gene. The CDR3 spans 11 residues. The ends were cut back, 6 bases at V and 7 bases at J, with 9 bases in the middle. CDR3 coding DNA: TGTGCCAGCAGGAGGGAAGGTGAAGCTTTCTTT. It encodes CASRREGEAFF.

The sample holds many counts of this clonotype. This chain joins TRBV30 and TRBJ1-2, with a possible D match to TRBD1 (5 bases). V dropped 4 bases and J dropped 1 base, with 19 bases sitting between them. The germline gives CDR1 GTSNPN, CDR2 SVGIG (reference sequence). The CDR3 covers 16 residues. CDR3 coding DNA: TGTGCCTGGAAGTCGCCCGCAGGGCAACTTAACTATGGCTACACCTTC. Translation: CAWKSPAGQLNYGYTF.

In this sample, this clonotype turned up many times. The rearrangement uses TRBV7-9 and TRBJ2-3; TRBD2 agrees at 15 bases. Trimming cost V 5 bases and J 4 bases; bases outside gene matches: 4. Germline V gene sequence: CDR1 SEHNR, CDR2 FQNEAQ (reference sequence). The CDR3 totals 16 residues. In DNA form, the CDR3 reads TGTGCCAGCAGCCAAGGACTAGCGGGAGGGCCAGATACGCAGTATTTT. Amino acid sequence: CASSQGLAGGPDTQYF.

This clonotype was seen at least ten times. The gene calls are TRBV30 and TRBJ1-1, with 8 bases lining up with TRBD1. Trimming took 8 bases from V and 0 from J; bases not matched to a gene: 2. This CDR3 is built from 12 residues. CDR1 and CDR2 from the germline V gene are GTSNPN and SVGIG (reference sequence). Here the CDR3 DNA reads TGTGCCGGACAGGGAATGAACACTGAAGCTTTCTTT. Protein: CAGQGMNTEAFF.

This clonotype has a count of ten or more. This chain joins TRBV6-2 or TRBV6-3 and TRBJ2-7; 8 nucleotides line up with TRBD2. The germline V gene has CDR1 MNHEY and CDR2 SVGEGT. With V trimmed by 0 bases and J by 0 bases, 13 bases remained unmatched. The CDR3 has 19 residues. The CDR3 protein is CASSYSRLLAGPSSYEQYF. As DNA, the CDR3 is TGTGCCAGCAGTTACTCGAGGCTTCTAGCGGGTCCGAGCTCCTACGAGCAGTACTTC.

This clonotype has ten or more counts. The chain uses TRBV27 and TRBJ2-2; D tentatively reads TRBD1 or TRBD2 (6 bases each). CDR3 length: 15 residues. In germline, CDR1 is MNHEY, CDR2 SMNVEV (reference sequence). V gave up 4 bases and J gave up 1 base, with 10 bases separating them. The CDR3 DNA reads TGTGCCAGCAGTTCTGGGGGGCTGAACACCGGGGAGCTGTTTTTT. Its protein is CASSSGGLNTGELFF.

This clonotype was observed at least ten times. The chain joins TRBV19 to TRBJ1-1, with D possibly being TRBD1 (5 bases). This CDR3 contains 13 residues. Germline CDR1 is LNHDA and CDR2 is SQIVND (reference sequence). Trimming removed 3 bases at V and 3 bases at J, with 8 bases between. CDR3 nucleotides: TGTGCCAGTAGTATGGGGGGTTACACTGAAGCTTTCTTT. This translates into CASSMGGYTEAFF.

This clonotype came up many times. This chain's CDR3 is CASSLVVAGTETQYF. Written as DNA, the CDR3 is TGTGCCAGCAGCTTAGTCGTGGCAGGGACAGAGACCCAGTACTTC. The chain has TRBV5-8 and TRBJ2-5; TRBD1 or TRBD2 may be the D gene (5 bases each). Germline-derived CDR1 and CDR2 are SGHTS and YDEGEE. This CDR3 has 15 residues. Trimming cost V 2 bases and J 4 bases, with 15 bases left between them.

This clonotype appeared many times. This chain uses TRBV3-1 with TRBJ2-1; D unresolved. CDR3 length equals 11 residues. V lost 4 bases and J lost 7, with 5 bases in between. Germline CDR1 is LGHDT and CDR2 is YNNKEL (reference sequence). The CDR3 loop reads CASSLMNEQFF. The CDR3 DNA follows: TGTGCCAGCAGCCTGATGAATGAGCAGTTCTTC.

A word on this clonotype: One base away lies a much larger clone, so this may be a sequencing read error. The genes are TRBV18 and TRBJ2-6, with 7 bases matching TRBD1. This CDR3 is built from 17 residues. CDR1 is KGHSH, CDR2 LQKENI, per germline. Trimming at V came to 4 bases and at J to 0 bases, leaving 6 bases not matched to a gene. CDR3 sequence: CASSRQGPDSGANVLTF. The CDR3 DNA is TGTGCCAGCTCACGACAGGGACCCGACTCTGGGGCCAACGTCCTGACTTTC. The variable domain in full, completed from reference TRBV18 and TRBJ2-6, reads NAGVMQNPRHLVRRRGQEARLRCSPMKGHSHVYWYRQLPEEGLKFMVYLQKENIIDESGMPKERFSAEFPKEGPSILRIQQVVRGDSAAYFCASSRQGPDSGANVLTFGAGSRLTVL.

This clonotype was found a few times. The chain uses TRBV16 and TRBJ1-4; the D is unclear. Looked up from germline, CDR1 is KGHSY and CDR2 is FQNENV. The CDR3 is 13 residues long. Trimming removed 4 bases from V and 4 bases from J, with 7 bases in between. The CDR3 DNA is TGTGCCAGCAGCCGCGGGGTTAATGAAAAACTGTTTTTT. Translating it yields CASSRGVNEKLFF.

The chain joins TRBV29-1 to TRBJ2-3; TRBD2 matches 16 bases. CDR3 size: 18 residues. CDR1 and CDR2 (germline): SQVTM, ANQGSEA. With V trimmed by 6 bases and J by 5 bases, 14 bases remained unmatched. The CDR3, as DNA: TGCAGCGTCTCCTACCCCGGGACTAGCGGGAGGGCCGGAGATACGCAGTATTTT. This encodes CSVSYPGTSGRAGDTQYF.

This clonotype has more than one count but fewer than ten. The genes are TRBV11-3 and TRBJ2-2; D assignment may be TRBD1 or TRBD2 (5 bases each). The ends were cut back, 6 bases at V and 6 bases at J, with 14 bases in the middle. CDR1 is SGHNT and CDR2 is YENEEA in the germline V gene. The CDR3 runs 14 residues. For the CDR3, the DNA is TGTGCCAGCAGGGGGCATCTACTAGCCGGGGAGCTGTTTTTT. This sequence encodes CASRGHLLAGELFF.

The table lists this clonotype with many counts. This rearrangement joins TRBV28 to TRBJ1-5, with a tentative D call TRBD1 (6 bases). V lost 8 bases and J 2 bases, leaving 10 bases between the germline ends. The germline gives CDR1 MDHEN, CDR2 SYDVKM. This CDR3 is 13 amino acids long. For the CDR3, the DNA is TGTGCCAGCGTCCCAGGGGGCAATCAGCCCCAGCATTTT. Translating it yields CASVPGGNQPQHF.

Many counts were recorded for this clonotype. V gene TRBV3-1 combines with J gene TRBJ2-7, with D hard to call. In germline, CDR1 is LGHDT, CDR2 YNNKEL (reference sequence). Trimming took 4 bases from V and 2 from J, leaving 15 bases between them. This CDR3 is 15 amino acids long. This CDR3 is CASSLQRSSAYEQYF. The CDR3 nucleotides read TGTGCCAGCAGCCTGCAAAGGTCCTCCGCCTACGAGCAGTACTTC.